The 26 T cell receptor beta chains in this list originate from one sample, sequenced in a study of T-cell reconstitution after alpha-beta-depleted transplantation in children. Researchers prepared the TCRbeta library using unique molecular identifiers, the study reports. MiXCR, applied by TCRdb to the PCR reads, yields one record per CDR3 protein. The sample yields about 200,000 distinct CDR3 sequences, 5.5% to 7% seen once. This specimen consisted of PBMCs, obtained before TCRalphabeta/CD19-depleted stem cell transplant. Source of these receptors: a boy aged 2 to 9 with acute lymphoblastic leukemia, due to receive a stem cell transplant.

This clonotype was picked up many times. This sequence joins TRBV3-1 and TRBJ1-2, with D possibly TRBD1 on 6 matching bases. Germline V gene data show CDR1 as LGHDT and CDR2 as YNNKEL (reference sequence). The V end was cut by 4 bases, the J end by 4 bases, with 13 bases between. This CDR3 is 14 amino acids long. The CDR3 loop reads CASSPRDTLYGYTF. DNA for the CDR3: TGTGCCAGCAGCCCACGGGACACACTCTATGGCTACACCTTC.

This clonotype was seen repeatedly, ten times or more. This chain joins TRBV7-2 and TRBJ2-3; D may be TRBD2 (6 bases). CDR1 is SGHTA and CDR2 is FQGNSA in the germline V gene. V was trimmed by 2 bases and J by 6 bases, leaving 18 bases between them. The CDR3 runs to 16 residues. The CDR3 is CASSLSSGLNHDTQYF. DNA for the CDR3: TGTGCCAGCAGCTTAAGTAGCGGACTTAATCATGATACGCAGTATTTT.

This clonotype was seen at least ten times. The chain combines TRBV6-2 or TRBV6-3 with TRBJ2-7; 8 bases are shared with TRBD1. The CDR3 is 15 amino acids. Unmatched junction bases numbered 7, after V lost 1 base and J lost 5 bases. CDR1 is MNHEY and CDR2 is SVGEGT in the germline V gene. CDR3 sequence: CASSYFQGARDEQYF. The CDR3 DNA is TGTGCCAGCAGTTACTTCCAGGGGGCGCGAGACGAGCAGTACTTC.

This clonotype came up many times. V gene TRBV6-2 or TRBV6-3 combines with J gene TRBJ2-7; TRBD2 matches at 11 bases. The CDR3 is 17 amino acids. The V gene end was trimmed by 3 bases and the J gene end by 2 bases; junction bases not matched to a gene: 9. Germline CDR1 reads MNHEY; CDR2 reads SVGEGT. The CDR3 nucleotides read TGTGCCAGCAGTTATCCCTTCACTAGCGGGAGTCCCTACGAGCAGTACTTC. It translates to CASSYPFTSGSPYEQYF.

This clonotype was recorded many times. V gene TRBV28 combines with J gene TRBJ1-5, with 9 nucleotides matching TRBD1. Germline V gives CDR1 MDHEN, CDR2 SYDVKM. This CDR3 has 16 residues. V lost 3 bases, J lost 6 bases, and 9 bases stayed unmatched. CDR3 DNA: TGTGCCAGCAGTTTTAGGAAGGGACAGGGCAGTCAGCCCCAGCATTTT. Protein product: CASSFRKGQGSQPQHF.

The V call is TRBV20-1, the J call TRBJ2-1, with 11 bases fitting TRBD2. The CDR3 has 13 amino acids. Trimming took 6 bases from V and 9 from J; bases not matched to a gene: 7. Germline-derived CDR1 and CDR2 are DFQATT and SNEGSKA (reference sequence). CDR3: CSASSGGLGEQFF. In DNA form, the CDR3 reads TGCAGTGCCTCTAGCGGGGGGTTAGGTGAGCAGTTCTTC.

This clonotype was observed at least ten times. CDR3 DNA: TGTGCCAGCAGCTTAGGGGGGCTAGGCGAGCAGTTCTTC. Translating gives CASSLGGLGEQFF. J is TRBJ2-1 and V is TRBV7-8, with D perhaps TRBD1 (6 bases). Trimming pared 1 base from V and 10 bases from J, leaving 11 bases between. Germline-derived CDR1 and CDR2 are SGHVS and FQNEAQ. CDR3 length: 13 amino acids.

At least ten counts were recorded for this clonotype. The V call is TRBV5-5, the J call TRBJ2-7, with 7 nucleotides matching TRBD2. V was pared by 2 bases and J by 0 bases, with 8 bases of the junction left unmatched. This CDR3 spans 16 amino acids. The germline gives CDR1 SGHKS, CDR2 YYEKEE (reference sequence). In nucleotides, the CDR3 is TGTGCCAGCAGCTTAAGGGGCGGGAGTGGCTCCTACGAGCAGTACTTC. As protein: CASSLRGGSGSYEQYF.

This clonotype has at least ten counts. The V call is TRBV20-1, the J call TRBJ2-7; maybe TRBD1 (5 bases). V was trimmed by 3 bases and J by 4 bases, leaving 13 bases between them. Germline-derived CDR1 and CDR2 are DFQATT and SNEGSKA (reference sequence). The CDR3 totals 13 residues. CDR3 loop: CSARTANFYEQYF. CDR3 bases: TGCAGTGCTAGGACAGCTAACTTTTACGAGCAGTACTTC.

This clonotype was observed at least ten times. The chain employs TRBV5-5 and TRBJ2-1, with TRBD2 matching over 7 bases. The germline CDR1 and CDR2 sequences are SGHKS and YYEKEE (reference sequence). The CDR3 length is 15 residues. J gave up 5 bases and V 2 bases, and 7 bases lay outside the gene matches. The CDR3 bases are TGTGCCAGCAGCTTTAGGCCTAGCGGAAACAATGAGCAGTTCTTC. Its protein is CASSFRPSGNNEQFF.

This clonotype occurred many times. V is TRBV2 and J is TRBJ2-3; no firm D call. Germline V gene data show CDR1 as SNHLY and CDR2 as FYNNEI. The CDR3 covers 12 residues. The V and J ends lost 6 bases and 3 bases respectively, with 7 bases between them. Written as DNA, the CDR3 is TGTGCCAGCAGGGTTCAAACAGATACGCAGTATTTT. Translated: CASRVQTDTQYF.

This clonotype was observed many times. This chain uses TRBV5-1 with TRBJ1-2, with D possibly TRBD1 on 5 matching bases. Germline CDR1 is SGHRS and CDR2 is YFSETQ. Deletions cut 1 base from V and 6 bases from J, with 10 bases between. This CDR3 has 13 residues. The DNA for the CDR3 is TGCGCCAGCAGCTTGAGCAGGGATCATGGCTACACCTTC. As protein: CASSLSRDHGYTF. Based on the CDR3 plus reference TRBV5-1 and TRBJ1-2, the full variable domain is KAGVTQTPRYLIKTRGQQVTLSCSPISGHRSVSWYQQTPGQGLQFLFEYFSETQRNKGNFPGRFSGRQFSNSRSEMNVSTLELGDSALYLCASSLSRDHGYTFGSGTRLTVV.

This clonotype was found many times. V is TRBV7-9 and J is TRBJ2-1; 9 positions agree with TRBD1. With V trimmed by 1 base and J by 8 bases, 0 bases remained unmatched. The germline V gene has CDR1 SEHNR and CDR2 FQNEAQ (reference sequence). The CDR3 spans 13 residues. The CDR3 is CASSLGDRDEQFF. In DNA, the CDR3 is TGTGCCAGCAGCTTAGGGGACAGGGATGAGCAGTTCTTC.

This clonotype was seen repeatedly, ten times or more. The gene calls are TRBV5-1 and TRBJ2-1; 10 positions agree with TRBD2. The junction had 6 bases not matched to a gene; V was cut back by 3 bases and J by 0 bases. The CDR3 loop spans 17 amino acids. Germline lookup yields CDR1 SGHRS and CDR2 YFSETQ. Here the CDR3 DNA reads TGCGCCAGCAGCTCTGGACTAGCGGACCACTCCTACAATGAGCAGTTCTTC. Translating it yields CASSSGLADHSYNEQFF. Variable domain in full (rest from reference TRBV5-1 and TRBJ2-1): KAGVTQTPRYLIKTRGQQVTLSCSPISGHRSVSWYQQTPGQGLQFLFEYFSETQRNKGNFPGRFSGRQFSNSRSEMNVSTLELGDSALYLCASSSGLADHSYNEQFFGPGTRLTVL.

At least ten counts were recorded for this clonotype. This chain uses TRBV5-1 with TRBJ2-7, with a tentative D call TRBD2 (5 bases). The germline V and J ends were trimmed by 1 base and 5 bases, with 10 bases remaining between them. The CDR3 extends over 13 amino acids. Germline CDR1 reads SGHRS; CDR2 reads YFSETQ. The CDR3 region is CASSLSGGHEQYF. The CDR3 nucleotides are TGCGCCAGCAGCTTGAGTGGAGGCCACGAGCAGTACTTC.

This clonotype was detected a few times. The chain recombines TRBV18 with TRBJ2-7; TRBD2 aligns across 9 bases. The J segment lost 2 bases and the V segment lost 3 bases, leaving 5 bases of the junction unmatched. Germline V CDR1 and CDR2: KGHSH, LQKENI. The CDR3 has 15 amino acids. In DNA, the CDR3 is TGTGCCAGCTCACCTGAAGCGGGAGGCCCCTACGAGCAGTACTTC. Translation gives CASSPEAGGPYEQYF.

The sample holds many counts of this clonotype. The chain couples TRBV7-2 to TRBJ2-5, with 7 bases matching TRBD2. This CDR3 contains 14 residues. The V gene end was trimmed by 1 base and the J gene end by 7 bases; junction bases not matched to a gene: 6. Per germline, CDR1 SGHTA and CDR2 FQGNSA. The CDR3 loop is CASSLGRGGRTQYF. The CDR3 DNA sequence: TGTGCCAGCAGCTTAGGTCGCGGGGGAAGGACCCAGTACTTC. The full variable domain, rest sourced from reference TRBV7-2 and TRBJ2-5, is GAGVSQSPSNKVTEKGKDVELRCDPISGHTALYWYRQSLGQGLEFLIYFQGNSAPDKSGLPSDRFSAERTGGSVSTLTIQRTQQEDSAVYLCASSLGRGGRTQYFGPGTRLLVL.

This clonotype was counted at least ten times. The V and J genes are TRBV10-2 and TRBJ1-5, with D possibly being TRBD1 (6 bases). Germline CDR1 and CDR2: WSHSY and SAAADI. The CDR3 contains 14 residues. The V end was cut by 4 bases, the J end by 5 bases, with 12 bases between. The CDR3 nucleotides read TGCGCCAGCAGTGCAGGACAGTTCGATCAGCCCCAGCATTTT. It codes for CASSAGQFDQPQHF.

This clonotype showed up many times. This chain's CDR3 is CASTASTDTQYF. The CDR3, as DNA: TGTGCCAGCACGGCAAGCACAGATACGCAGTATTTT. V gene TRBV12-3 or TRBV12-4 combines with J gene TRBJ2-3; D not resolved. The CDR3 has 12 residues. The ends were cut back, 7 bases at V and 0 bases at J, with 5 bases in the middle.

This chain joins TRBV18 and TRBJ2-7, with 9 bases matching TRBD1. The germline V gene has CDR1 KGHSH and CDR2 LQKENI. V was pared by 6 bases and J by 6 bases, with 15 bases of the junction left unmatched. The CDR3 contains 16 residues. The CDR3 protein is CASSPRTGTGHGEQYF. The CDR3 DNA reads TGTGCCAGCTCCCCGCGTACGGGGACAGGGCACGGCGAGCAGTACTTC.

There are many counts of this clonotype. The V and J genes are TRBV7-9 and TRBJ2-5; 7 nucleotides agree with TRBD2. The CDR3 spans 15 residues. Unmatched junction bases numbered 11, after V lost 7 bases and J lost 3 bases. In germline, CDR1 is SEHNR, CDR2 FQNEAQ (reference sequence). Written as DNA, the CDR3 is TGTGCCAGCACCCGGACGGCGGGGGTAGAAGAGACCCAGTACTTC. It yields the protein CASTRTAGVEETQYF.

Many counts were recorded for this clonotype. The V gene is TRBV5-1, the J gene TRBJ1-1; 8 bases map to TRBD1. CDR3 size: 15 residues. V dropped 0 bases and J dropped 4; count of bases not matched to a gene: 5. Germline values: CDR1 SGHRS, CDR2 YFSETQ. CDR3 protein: CASSLADREGTEAFF. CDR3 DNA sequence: TGCGCCAGCAGCTTGGCGGACAGGGAGGGCACTGAAGCTTTCTTT.

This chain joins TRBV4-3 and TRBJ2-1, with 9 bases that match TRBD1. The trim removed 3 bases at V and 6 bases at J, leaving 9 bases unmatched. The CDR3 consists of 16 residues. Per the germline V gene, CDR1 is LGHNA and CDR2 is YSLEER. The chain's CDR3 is CASSHLGTGRSNEQFF. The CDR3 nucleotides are TGCGCCAGCAGCCACCTCGGGACAGGGAGGTCCAATGAGCAGTTCTTC.

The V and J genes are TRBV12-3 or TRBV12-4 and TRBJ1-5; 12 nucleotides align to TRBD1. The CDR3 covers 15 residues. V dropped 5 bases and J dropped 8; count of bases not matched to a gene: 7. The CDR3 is CASSLPGQGAEPQHF. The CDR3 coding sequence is TGTGCCAGCAGTCTCCCGGGACAGGGGGCCGAGCCCCAGCATTTT.

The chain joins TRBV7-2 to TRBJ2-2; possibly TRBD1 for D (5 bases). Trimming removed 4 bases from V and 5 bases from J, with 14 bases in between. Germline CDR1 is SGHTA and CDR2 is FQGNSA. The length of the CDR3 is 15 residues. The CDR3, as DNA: TGTGCCAGCAGCTCCCCCAGGGCCCGGACCGGGGAGCTGTTTTTT. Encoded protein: CASSSPRARTGELFF.

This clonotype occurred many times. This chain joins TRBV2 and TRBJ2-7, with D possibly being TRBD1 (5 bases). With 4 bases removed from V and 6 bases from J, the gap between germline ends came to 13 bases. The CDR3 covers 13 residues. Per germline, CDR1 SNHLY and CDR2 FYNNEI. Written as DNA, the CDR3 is TGTGCCAGCAGTGCGTCGTCGCAGGGCGAGCAGTACTTC. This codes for CASSASSQGEQYF.